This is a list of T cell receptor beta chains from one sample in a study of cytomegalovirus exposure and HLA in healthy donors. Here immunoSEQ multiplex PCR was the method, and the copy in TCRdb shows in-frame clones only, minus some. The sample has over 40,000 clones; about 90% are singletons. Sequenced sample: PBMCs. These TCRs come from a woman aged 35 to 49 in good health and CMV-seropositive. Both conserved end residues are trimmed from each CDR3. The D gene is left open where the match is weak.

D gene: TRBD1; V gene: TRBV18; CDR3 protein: ASSPGTGGWGNQPQH
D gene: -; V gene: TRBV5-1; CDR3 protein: ASSLQGQDTGELF
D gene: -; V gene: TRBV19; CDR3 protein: ASSDRRAQETQY
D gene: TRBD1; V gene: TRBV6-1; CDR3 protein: ASKTGEKGQPQH
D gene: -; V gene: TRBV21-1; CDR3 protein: ASSKAGVGGANQPQH
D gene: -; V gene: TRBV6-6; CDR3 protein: ASSQSGQYTEAF
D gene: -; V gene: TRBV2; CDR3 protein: ASSEVAPGGNSPLH
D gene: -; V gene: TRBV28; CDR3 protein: ASRPPGLEGNEQF
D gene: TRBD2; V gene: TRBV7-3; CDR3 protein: ASSLMQREGTGELF
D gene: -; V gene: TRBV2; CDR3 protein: AGGREPNYGYT
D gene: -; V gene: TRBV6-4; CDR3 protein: ASSESGQQEAAF
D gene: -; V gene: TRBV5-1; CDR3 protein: ASSLGPPVQSYEQY
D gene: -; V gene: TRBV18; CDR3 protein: ASSPLGGPNEQF
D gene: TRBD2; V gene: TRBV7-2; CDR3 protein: ASSTQPGGTSGYYEQY
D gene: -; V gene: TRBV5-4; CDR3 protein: ASSQSTDTQY
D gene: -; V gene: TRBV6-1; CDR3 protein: AIERGMNTEAF
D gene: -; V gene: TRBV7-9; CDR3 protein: ASSSNGLTRISSNYGYT
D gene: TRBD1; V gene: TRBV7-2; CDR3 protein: ASSLTPGQLISEAF
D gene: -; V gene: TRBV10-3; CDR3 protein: AISRSGSVTDEQY
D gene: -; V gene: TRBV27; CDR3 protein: ASSLRGGVTQY
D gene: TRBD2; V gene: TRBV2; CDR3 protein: ASSVRLAGTPTSTDTQY
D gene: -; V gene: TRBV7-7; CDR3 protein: ASSSGGGRTDTQY
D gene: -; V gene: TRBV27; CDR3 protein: ASSNQGMNTEAF
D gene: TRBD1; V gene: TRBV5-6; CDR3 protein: ASSLIQGAGELF
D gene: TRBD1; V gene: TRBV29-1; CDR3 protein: SVPNTGVLGYT
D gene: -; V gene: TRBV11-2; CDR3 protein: ASSLGPGGIQETQY
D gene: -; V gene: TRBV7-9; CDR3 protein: ATEIRGGPD
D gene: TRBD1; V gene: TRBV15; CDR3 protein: ATRTGSDEQF
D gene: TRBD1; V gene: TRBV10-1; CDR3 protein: AGVPGQGLRNQPQH
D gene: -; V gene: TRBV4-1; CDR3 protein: ASSHKDSRTDTQY
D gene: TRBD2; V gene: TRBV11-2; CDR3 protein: ASSPRGSGGTLDTQY
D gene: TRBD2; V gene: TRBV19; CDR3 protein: ASSIRSSGAF
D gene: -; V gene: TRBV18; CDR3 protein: ASSDQGALNTEAF
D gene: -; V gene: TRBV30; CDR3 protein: AWGRTTYEQY
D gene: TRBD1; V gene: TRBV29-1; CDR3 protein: SVLRQGINEQY
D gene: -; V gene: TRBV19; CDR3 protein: ASSMGLNGELF
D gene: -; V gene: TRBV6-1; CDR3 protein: ASSLKGVNEQF
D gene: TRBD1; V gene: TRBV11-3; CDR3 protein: ASSRGDRGGTGELF
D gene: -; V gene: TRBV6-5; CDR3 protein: ASMVSPEGVCGYT
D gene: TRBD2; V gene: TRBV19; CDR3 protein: ASSSGGDSPPDTQY
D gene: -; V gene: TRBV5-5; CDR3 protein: ASSLNTVLNTEAF
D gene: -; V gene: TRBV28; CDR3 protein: ASRVSRVTEAF
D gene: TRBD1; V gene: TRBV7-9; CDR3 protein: ASSLGDREGTEAF
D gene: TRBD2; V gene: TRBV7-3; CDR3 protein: ASSRTSGPQETQY
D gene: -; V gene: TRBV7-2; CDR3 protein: ASSLAPDINYEQY
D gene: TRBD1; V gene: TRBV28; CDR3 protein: ASSFHRGAYNEQF
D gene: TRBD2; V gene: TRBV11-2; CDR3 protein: ASSKWNGGYNEQF
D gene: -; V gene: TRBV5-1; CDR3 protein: ASSSTGTPSYEQY
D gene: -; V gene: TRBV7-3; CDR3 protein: ASSPQAGTGNTIY